This T cell receptor (beta chain) was sequenced during a study of blood T cell repertoires in COVID-19. Looking at the study overall: Samples of COVID-19 (acute and convalescent) were obtained from the United States, Italy and Spain. Sample material is recorded as cDNA or gDNA derived from T cells, B-cell-depleted T cells, or PBMCs.

V lost 3 bases and J lost 0, with 10 bases in between. The CDR3 totals 15 residues. Germline V gene sequence: CDR1 SGHNT, CDR2 YYREEE (reference sequence). In the original analysis: Amplification of reference gene primers was used by the study to estimate nucleated cell counts. TCRdb's copy holds only in-frame clones and misses some; the assay was immunoSEQ multiplex PCR. Clone size and V and J calls were adopted from that table, with D and trimming inferred from the DNA. The repertoire has 250,000 to 350,000 clones, about 89% of them found once; the top ten carry around 0.88%. The rearrangement links TRBV5-4 to TRBJ1-3, with a weak D call TRBD1 (6 bases). Sequenced input: peripheral blood. This receptor was obtained from a man aged 30 to 45 with acute or convalescent COVID-19. CDR3 nucleotides: TGTGCCAGCAGCTCCGACAGGATCTCTGGAAACACCATATATTTT. As protein: CASSSDRISGNTIYF. The whole variable domain, remainder taken from reference TRBV5-4 and TRBJ1-3, is ETGVTQSPTHLIKTRGQQVTLRCSSQSGHNTVSWYQQALGQGPQFIFQYYREEENGRGNFPPRFSGLQFPNYSSELNVNALELDDSALYLCASSSDRISGNTIYFGEGSWLTVV.